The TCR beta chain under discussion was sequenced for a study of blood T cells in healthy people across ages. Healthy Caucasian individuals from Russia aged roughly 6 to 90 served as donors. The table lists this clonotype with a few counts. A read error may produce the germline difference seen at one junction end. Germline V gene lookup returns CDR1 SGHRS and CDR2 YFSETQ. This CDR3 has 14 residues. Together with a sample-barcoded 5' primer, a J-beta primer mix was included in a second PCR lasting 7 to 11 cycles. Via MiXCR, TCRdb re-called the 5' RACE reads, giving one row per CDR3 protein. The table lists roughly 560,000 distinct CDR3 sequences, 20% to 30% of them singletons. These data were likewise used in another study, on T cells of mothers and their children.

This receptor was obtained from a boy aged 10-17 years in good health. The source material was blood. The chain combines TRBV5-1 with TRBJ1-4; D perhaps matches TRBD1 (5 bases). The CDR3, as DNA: TGCGCCAGCAGCTTGGGAGGGGTTGGAGAAAAACTGCCTTTT. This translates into CASSLGGVGEKLPF. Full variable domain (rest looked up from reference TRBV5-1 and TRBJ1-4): KAGVTQTPRYLIKTRGQQVTLSCSPISGHRSVSWYQQTPGQGLQFLFEYFSETQRNKGNFPGRFSGRQFSNSRSEMNVSTLELGDSALYLCASSLGGVGEKLPFGSGTQLSVL.